This TCR beta chain was retrieved from a study of T-cell memory formation after mild COVID-19. Notes on the study in general: Pre-infection memory carried some responding clones, suggesting that cross-reactive memory joined. Of the contracting clones, CD4+ ones lay mainly in CM and EM, and CD8+ ones in EMRA.

There are a few counts of this clonotype. Its antigen is not identified. CDR1 is SGHTA and CDR2 is FQGNSA in the germline V gene. The CDR3 has 12 amino acids. Trimming stripped 6 bases from V and 12 bases from J, with 15 bases between. From the 5' RACE reads, TCRdb called clonotypes with MiXCR, one entry per CDR3 protein. The sample shows 350,000 to 550,000 distinct CDR3 sequences, more than 15% of them seen only once. This TCR was recovered from a young man who had mild COVID-19 (a few samples of this study predate the infection). Cell type and time point are not known. V usage is TRBV7-2 and J usage is TRBJ2-1, with D maybe TRBD2 (6 bases). Sequencing was done on a sample of PBMCs or a T cell subset sorted from them (not recorded which). The CDR3 DNA sequence: TGTGCCAGCAGTCCTACTAGCCTCCTGCAGTTCTTC. Amino acid sequence: CASSPTSLLQFF.